One sample yielded the 5 T cell receptor beta chains listed below, sequenced in a study of identical twins. TCRdb recomputed calls from the 5' RACE reads with MiXCR, one row per CDR3 protein. The sample shows fewer than 900,000 distinct CDR3 sequences, roughly 18% of them seen only once. This same sample was also part of a study on T cells expressing NK-cell markers.

Sequencing was done on a sample of PBMCs. Receptors originate from a woman aged 18-29 years in good health.

A few counts support this clonotype. The J gene is TRBJ2-3, the V gene TRBV15; D is uncertain. The CDR3 loop spans 14 amino acids. V lost 0 bases and J lost 0, with 4 bases in between. CDR1 is LNHNV and CDR2 is YYDKDF in the germline V gene (reference sequence). The chain's CDR3 is CATSRDPSTDTQYF. The DNA for the CDR3 is TGTGCCACCAGCAGAGATCCTAGCACAGATACGCAGTATTTT.

The V gene is TRBV12-5, the J gene TRBJ2-5; no clear D gene. Trimming shortened V by 4 bases and J by 5 bases, and 5 bases separated the two germline ends. Germline CDR1 and CDR2: LGHNT and FRNRAP. This CDR3 has 11 residues. CDR3 nucleotides: TGTGCTAGTGGTTCCGGGGAGACCCAGTACTTC. Translation gives CASGSGETQYF.

This clonotype was picked up a small number of times. V gene TRBV11-2 combines with J gene TRBJ2-2, with 8 bases fitting TRBD2. The CDR3 spans 16 residues. CDR1 SGHAT and CDR2 FQNNGV come from the germline V gene. After removal of 8 bases from V and 7 bases from J, the junction contained 15 bases not matched to a gene. This chain's CDR3 is CASRWSPSGSIGELFF. The CDR3 DNA reads as TGTGCCAGCCGATGGTCCCCCAGCGGGAGTATCGGGGAGCTGTTTTTT.

In DNA, the CDR3 is TGCGCCAGCAGCGGGGGGACGCCAAAAGAGACCCAGTACTTC. This sequence encodes CASSGGTPKETQYF. The rearrangement joins TRBV5-1 to TRBJ2-5, with D perhaps TRBD2 (6 bases). V lost 4 bases and J lost 3, with 13 bases in between. CDR3 length: 14 amino acids. Germline V gene lookup returns CDR1 SGHRS and CDR2 YFSETQ.

CDR3 DNA sequence: TGTGCCAGCAGCCAAGATCAGGATAGCGGGGGGGCTGAGCAGTTCTTC. This translates into CASSQDQDSGGAEQFF. The J gene is TRBJ2-1, the V gene TRBV3-1, with 11 bases identical to TRBD2. From germline, CDR1 is LGHDT and CDR2 YNNKEL (reference sequence). This CDR3 has 16 amino acids. The V segment lost 0 bases and the J segment 9 bases; nucleotides outside the gene matches: 7.